This TCR beta chain was profiled in a study of regulatory T cells in long-lasting Graves disease. As for the study in general: Patients with new Graves' disease had used antithyroid drugs below 3 months.

This clonotype turned up a few times. Construction of the TCR beta libraries employed iRepertoire HTBI primers in conjunction with Arm-PCR of CDR3 regions. TCRdb passed the multiplex PCR reads through MiXCR, listing each CDR3 protein once. The data show 350,000 to 450,000 distinct CDR3 sequences, roughly 17% seen once. Documented time point: newly diagnosed GD, antithyroid drugs for less than 3 months. PBMC RNA served as the TCR library source. The CDR3 is 13 amino acids. Trimming removed 9 bases at V and 2 bases at J, with 10 bases between. Germline assignment: CDR1 KGHDR and CDR2 SFDVKD. These data were also filed under a second study, of T cells in Graves' hyperthyroidism and ophthalmopathy. From that report: Also found in blood were most expanded thyroid clonotypes above 0.001.

The sequencing used peripheral blood mononuclear cells (PBMCs), collected at new diagnosis, from a patient treated with antithyroid drugs. V is TRBV24-1 and J is TRBJ1-5, with a possible D match to TRBD1 (6 bases). The clonotype originates from a man aged 35 to 55 with Graves disease. The CDR3 loop is CATAGDGNQPQHF. The CDR3 DNA sequence: TGTGCCACCGCAGGGGATGGCAATCAGCCCCAGCATTTT.